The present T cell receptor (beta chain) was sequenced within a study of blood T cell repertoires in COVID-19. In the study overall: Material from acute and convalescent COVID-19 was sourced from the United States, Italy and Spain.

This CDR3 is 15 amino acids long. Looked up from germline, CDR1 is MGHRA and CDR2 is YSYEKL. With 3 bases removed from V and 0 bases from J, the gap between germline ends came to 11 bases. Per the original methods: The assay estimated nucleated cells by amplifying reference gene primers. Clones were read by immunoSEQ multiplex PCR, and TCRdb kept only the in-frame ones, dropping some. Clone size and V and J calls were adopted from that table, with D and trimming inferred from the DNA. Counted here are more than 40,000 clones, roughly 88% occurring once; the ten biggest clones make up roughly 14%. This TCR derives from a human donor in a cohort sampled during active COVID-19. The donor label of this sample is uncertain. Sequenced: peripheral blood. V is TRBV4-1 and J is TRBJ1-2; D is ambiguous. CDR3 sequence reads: CASSHPGIANYGYTF. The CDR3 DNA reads TGCGCCAGCAGCCATCCGGGGATAGCTAACTATGGCTACACCTTC.